This T cell receptor beta chain was identified during a study of technical replicates of blood from a few donors. The CDR3 runs 15 residues. The V gene's germline CDR1 is SGHNT and CDR2 YYREEE (reference sequence). The V gene lost 1 base and the J gene lost 2 bases, with 12 bases spanning the gap. Some clones are missing from TCRdb's copy, which holds only in-frame ones; the method was immunoSEQ multiplex PCR. The table has tens of thousands of clones, approximately 97% seen once. This sequence originates from a human donor in good health. V and J are TRBV5-4 and TRBJ2-5; D is ambiguous. The sample taken for sequencing was T cells isolated from PBMCs. The CDR3 DNA is TGTGCCAGCAGCTTGTTTTCCTCACAGCAAGAGACCCAGTACTTC. It is translated as CASSLFSSQQETQYF.